This entry lists 10 T cell receptor beta chains sequenced from one sample in a study of T cells in Graves' hyperthyroidism and ophthalmopathy. RNA transcripts served as the template for amplifying TCR beta CDR3 regions. The TCR CDR3 was amplified in a first-round RT-PCR using the HTBI primer set. TCRdb reprocessed the multiplex PCR reads via MiXCR and lists one record per CDR3 protein. This sample has around 760,000 distinct CDR3 sequences, with over 35% found just once. Source material: blood. The receptors shown here come from a woman in her thirties or forties with Graves' hyperthyroidism.

As to this clonotype: A single base separates this from a much larger clone, so it may be a read error. J is TRBJ2-5 and V is TRBV9; 8 bases match TRBD2. The V gene's germline CDR1 is SGDLS and CDR2 YYNGEE. The CDR3 consists of 15 residues. CDR3 in DNA: TGTGCCAGCAGCGGTCGATCGGGAGGGGCAGAGTCCCAGTACTTC. As protein: CASSGRSGGAESQYF.

Comments on this clonotype: A much larger clone lies a single base off, so this may be a read error. The gene calls are TRBV10-3 and TRBJ2-5, with a tentative D call TRBD1 (5 bases). Deletions cut 10 bases from V and 2 bases from J, with 20 bases between. The CDR3 is made up of 15 amino acids. Germline V gene lookup returns CDR1 ENHRY and CDR2 SYGVKD. For the CDR3, the DNA is TGTGCCAGCAGGAACGCGGCTCAGGGACAAGAGACCCAGTACTTC. Translated: CASRNAAQGQETQYF.

The chain uses TRBV7-3 and TRBJ2-6, with 10 bases fitting TRBD2. Germline V gene lookup returns CDR1 SGHTA and CDR2 FQGTGA. The CDR3 has 19 residues. Trimming cost V 4 bases and J 4 bases; bases outside gene matches: 13. The CDR3 sequence is CASSSWTSGLLGGANVLTF. CDR3 coding DNA: TGTGCCAGCAGCTCCTGGACTAGCGGCCTCCTCGGGGGGGCCAACGTCCTGACTTTC.

This clonotype has ten or more counts. The V gene is TRBV19, the J gene TRBJ1-6; D not certain. This CDR3 spans 16 amino acids. Germline CDR1 LNHDA, CDR2 SQIVND (reference sequence). Trimming removed 5 bases at V and 5 bases at J, with 16 bases between. In DNA form, the CDR3 reads TGTGCCAGTAGTCCCCGTGGAGGGCAAAATAATTCACCCCTCCACTTT. Translating it yields CASSPRGGQNNSPLHF.

This clonotype was found once. V is TRBV10-3 and J is TRBJ2-6; D might be TRBD2 (5 bases). The CDR3 is made up of 15 amino acids. The V end was cut by 10 bases, the J end by 0 bases, with 13 bases between. CDR1 and CDR2 (germline): ENHRY, SYGVKD. The CDR3, as DNA: TGTGCCACCGGACGGGAAAGCTCTGGGGCCAACGTCCTGACTTTC. It is translated as CATGRESSGANVLTF.

The chain uses TRBV3-1 and TRBJ2-2; tentative D call: TRBD1 (6 bases). In germline, CDR1 is LGHDT, CDR2 YNNKEL (reference sequence). The CDR3 is made up of 16 amino acids. The ends were cut back, 1 base at V and 1 base at J, with 10 bases in the middle. The CDR3: CASSQGGQRNTGELFF. For the CDR3, the DNA is TGTGCCAGCAGCCAAGGGGGGCAGAGGAACACCGGGGAGCTGTTTTTT.

As concerns this clonotype: Compared with germline, one end of the junction differs, possibly owing to a read error. This sequence joins TRBV5-1 and TRBJ1-1, with 7 nucleotides matching TRBD1. The germline V gene encodes CDR1 SGHRS and CDR2 YFSETQ. CDR3 length equals 13 residues. The CDR3 sequence: CASSRDDRVGAFF. The CDR3 region has the DNA TGTGCCAGCAGCCGGGACGACAGGGTTGGCGCTTTCTTT.

This chain links TRBV5-6 with TRBJ2-5; 7 bases match TRBD2. Germline CDR1 SGHDT, CDR2 YYEEEE. V trimming: 4 bases; J trimming: 9 bases; junction bases outside the gene matches: 12. This CDR3 comprises 14 residues. CDR3: CASSDSSGPGSQYF. The DNA for the CDR3 is TGTGCCAGCAGCGACTCTAGCGGCCCGGGATCCCAGTACTTC.

This chain links TRBV10-3 with TRBJ2-5; unclear D gene. This CDR3 is built from 14 residues. V was clipped by 5 bases and J by 5 bases, with 15 bases between them. Per the germline V gene, CDR1 is ENHRY and CDR2 is SYGVKD. CDR3 DNA sequence: TGTGCCATCAGTTTAGGTGGAGTCGAGGAGACCCAGTACTTC. Its protein is CAISLGGVEETQYF.

Remarks on this clonotype: A read error may explain this, as a much larger clone is one base away. The chain joins TRBV12-3 or TRBV12-4 to TRBJ1-1; D is possibly TRBD1 (6 bases). This CDR3 has 14 residues. The CDR3: CACSLTGQHTEAFF. The CDR3 region has the DNA TGTGCCTGCAGTTTGACAGGTCAGCACACTGAAGCTTTCTTT.